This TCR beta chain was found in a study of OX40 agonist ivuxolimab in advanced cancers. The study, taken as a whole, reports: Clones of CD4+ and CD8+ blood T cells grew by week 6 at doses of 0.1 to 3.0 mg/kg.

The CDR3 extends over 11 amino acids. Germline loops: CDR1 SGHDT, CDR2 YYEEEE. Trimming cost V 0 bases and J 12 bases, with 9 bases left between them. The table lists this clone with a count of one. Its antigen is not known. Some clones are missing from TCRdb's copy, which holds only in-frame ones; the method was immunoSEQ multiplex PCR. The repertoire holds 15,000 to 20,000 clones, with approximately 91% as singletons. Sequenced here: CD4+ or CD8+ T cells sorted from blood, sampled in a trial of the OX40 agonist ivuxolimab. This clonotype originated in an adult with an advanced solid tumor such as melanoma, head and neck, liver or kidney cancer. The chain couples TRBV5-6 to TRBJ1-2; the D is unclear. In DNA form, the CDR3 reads TGTGCCAGCAGCTTGGGTCGCAAGGACACCTTC. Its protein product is CASSLGRKDTF.